This is a list of T cell receptor beta chains from one sample in a study of T-cell memory formation after mild COVID-19. TCRdb independently ran MiXCR on the 5' RACE reads; one entry per CDR3 protein. The sample has 120,000 to 150,000 distinct CDR3 sequences; about a fifth are singletons. Sequenced input: PBMCs or a T cell subset sorted from them (not recorded which). The receptors were sampled from an adult woman who had mild COVID-19 (a few samples of this study predate the infection). Cell type and time point are not known. CDR3s include the opening cysteine and the closing phenylalanine or tryptophan. Fields, in order: clone size, D gene, V gene, J gene, CDR3 DNA, CDR3 protein. The D gene is left open where the match is weak. Only some rows state a clone size, as once, few, many or a class for expanded clones.

clone size: NA; D gene: NA; V gene: TRBV30; J gene: TRBJ1-2; CDR3 DNA: TGTGCCTGGACAAAGCCGGGACTTTTCACCGACTATGGCTACACCTTC; CDR3 protein: CAWTKPGLFTDYGYTF
clone size: few; D gene: NA; V gene: TRBV6-1; J gene: TRBJ2-5; CDR3 DNA: TGTGCCAGCAGTGAAGTGTGGCAGATGCGAGAGACCCAGTACTTC; CDR3 protein: CASSEVWQMRETQYF
clone size: NA; D gene: NA; V gene: TRBV7-2; J gene: TRBJ1-2; CDR3 DNA: TGTGCCAGCAGCCCCCTGGGGGGGGATGGAGGCTATGGCTACACCTTC; CDR3 protein: CASSPLGGDGGYGYTF
clone size: many; D gene: NA; V gene: TRBV19; J gene: TRBJ2-3; CDR3 DNA: TGTGCCAGTAGTGTGGGTCTGGCAGATACGCAGTATTTT; CDR3 protein: CASSVGLADTQYF
clone size: few; D gene: TRBD1; V gene: TRBV7-9; J gene: TRBJ1-3; CDR3 DNA: TGTGCCAGCAGCCTTGGGACAGTGCGAAACACCATATATTTT; CDR3 protein: CASSLGTVRNTIYF
clone size: NA; D gene: NA; V gene: TRBV12-3/TRBV12-4; J gene: TRBJ1-1; CDR3 DNA: TGTGCCAGCAGTGCTGGGAATGGGGTCACTGAAGCTTTCTTT; CDR3 protein: CASSAGNGVTEAFF
clone size: NA; D gene: TRBD2; V gene: TRBV29-1; J gene: TRBJ2-5; CDR3 DNA: TGCAGCGTGACTAGCGGGAGGGGGGAGACCCAGAACTTC; CDR3 protein: CSVTSGRGETQNF
clone size: few; D gene: NA; V gene: TRBV5-1; J gene: TRBJ1-1; CDR3 DNA: TGCGCCAGCAGCTTGACGGGGGTCGGTGGCACTGAAGCTTTCTTT; CDR3 protein: CASSLTGVGGTEAFF
clone size: few; D gene: NA; V gene: TRBV7-7; J gene: TRBJ2-7; CDR3 DNA: TGTGCCAGCAGCCCAGGCGCAGGGGTCCACGAGCAGTACTTC; CDR3 protein: CASSPGAGVHEQYF
clone size: NA; D gene: NA; V gene: TRBV7-9; J gene: TRBJ1-5; CDR3 DNA: TGTGCCAGCAGCTTAGGACAGGCTCGCAATCAGCCCCAGCATTTT; CDR3 protein: CASSLGQARNQPQHF
clone size: NA; D gene: NA; V gene: TRBV30; J gene: TRBJ2-2; CDR3 DNA: TGTGCCTGGAGCGAGAACACCGGGGAGCTGTTTTTT; CDR3 protein: CAWSENTGELFF
clone size: NA; D gene: NA; V gene: TRBV7-3; J gene: TRBJ1-1; CDR3 DNA: TGTGCCAGCAGCTTAACCGGCAGGGGAGGAAACACTGAAGCTTTCTTT; CDR3 protein: CASSLTGRGGNTEAFF
clone size: few; D gene: TRBD1; V gene: TRBV20-1; J gene: TRBJ1-2; CDR3 DNA: TGCAGTGCTAGCGGCAGGGTGGGGACAGGGGGCTATGGCTACACCTTC; CDR3 protein: CSASGRVGTGGYGYTF
clone size: NA; D gene: NA; V gene: TRBV5-1; J gene: TRBJ2-5; CDR3 DNA: TGCGCCAGCATGCGCGGGGGCGCCACCCAAGAGACCCAGTACTTC; CDR3 protein: CASMRGGATQETQYF